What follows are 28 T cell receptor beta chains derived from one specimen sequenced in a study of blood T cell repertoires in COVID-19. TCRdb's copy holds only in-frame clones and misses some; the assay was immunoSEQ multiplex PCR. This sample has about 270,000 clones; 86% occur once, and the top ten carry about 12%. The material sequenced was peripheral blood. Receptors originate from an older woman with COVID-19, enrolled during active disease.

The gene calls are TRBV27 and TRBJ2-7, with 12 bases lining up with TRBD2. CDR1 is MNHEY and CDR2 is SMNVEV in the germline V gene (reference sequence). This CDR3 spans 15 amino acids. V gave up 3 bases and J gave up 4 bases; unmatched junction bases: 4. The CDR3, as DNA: TGTGCCAGCAGTTTCAAACTAGCGGGGGGATACGAGCAGTACTTC. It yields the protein CASSFKLAGGYEQYF.

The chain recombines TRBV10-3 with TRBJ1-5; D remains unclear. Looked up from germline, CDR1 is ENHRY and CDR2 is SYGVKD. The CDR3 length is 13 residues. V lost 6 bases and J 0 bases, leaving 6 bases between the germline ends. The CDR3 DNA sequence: TGTGCCATCAGCTATTTTAGCAATCAGCCCCAGCATTTT. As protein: CAISYFSNQPQHF.

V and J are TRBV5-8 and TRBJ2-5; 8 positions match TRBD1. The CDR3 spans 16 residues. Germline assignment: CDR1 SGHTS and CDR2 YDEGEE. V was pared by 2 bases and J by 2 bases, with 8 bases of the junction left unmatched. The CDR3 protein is CASSLGTGHVQETQYF. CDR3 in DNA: TGTGCCAGCAGCTTAGGGACAGGACATGTGCAAGAGACCCAGTACTTC.

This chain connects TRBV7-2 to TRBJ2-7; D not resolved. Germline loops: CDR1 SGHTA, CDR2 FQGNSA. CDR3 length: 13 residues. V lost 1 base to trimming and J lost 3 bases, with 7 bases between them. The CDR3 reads CASSLVASYEQYF. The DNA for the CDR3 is TGTGCCAGCAGCTTAGTGGCTAGCTACGAGCAGTACTTC.

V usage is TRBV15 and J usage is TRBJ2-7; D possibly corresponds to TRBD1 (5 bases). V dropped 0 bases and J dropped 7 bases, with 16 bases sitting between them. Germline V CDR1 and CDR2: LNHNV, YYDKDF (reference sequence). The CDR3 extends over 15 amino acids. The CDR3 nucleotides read TGTGCCACCAGCAGAGAACCCGACAGTGTGGGGGAGCAGTACTTC. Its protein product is CATSREPDSVGEQYF.

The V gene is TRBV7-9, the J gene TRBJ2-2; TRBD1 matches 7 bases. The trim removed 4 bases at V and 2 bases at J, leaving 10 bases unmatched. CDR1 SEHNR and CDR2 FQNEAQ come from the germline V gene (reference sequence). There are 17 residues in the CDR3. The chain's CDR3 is CASSSYPGQSNTGELFF. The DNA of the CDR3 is TGTGCCAGCAGCTCATACCCGGGACAGTCTAACACCGGGGAGCTGTTTTTT.

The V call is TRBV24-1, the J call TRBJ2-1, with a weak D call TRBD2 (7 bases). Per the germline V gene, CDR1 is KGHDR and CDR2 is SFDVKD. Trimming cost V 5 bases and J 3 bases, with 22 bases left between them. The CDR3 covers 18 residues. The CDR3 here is CATSVLGGGGQNYNEQFF. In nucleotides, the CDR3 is TGTGCCACCAGTGTCTTGGGTGGCGGGGGCCAGAACTACAATGAGCAGTTCTTC.

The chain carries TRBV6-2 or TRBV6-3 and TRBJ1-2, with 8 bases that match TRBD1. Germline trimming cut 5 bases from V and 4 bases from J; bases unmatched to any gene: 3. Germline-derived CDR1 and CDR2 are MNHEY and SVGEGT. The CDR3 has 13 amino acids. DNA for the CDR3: TGTGCCAGCAGTCCGGGACAGGTCTATGGCTACACCTTC. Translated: CASSPGQVYGYTF.

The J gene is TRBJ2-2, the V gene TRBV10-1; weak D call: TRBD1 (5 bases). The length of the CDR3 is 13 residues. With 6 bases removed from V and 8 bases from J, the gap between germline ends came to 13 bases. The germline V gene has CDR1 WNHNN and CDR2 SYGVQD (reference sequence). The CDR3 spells CASSKQVAGELFF. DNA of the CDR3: TGCGCCAGCAGCAAACAGGTGGCTGGGGAGCTGTTTTTT.

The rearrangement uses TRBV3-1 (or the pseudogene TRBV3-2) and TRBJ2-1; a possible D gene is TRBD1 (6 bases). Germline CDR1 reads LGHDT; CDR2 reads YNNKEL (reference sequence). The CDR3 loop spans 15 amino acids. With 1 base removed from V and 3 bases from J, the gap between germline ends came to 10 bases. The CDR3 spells CASSQGTAYYNEQFF. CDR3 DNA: TGTGCCAGCAGCCAAGGGACAGCCTACTACAATGAGCAGTTCTTC.

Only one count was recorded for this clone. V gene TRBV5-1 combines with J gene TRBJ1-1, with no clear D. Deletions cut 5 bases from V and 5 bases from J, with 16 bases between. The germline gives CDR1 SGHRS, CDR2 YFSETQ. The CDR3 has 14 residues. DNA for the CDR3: TGCGCCAGCAGTTCCCCCTTGGAGTTGACTGAAGCTTTCTTT. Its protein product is CASSSPLELTEAFF.

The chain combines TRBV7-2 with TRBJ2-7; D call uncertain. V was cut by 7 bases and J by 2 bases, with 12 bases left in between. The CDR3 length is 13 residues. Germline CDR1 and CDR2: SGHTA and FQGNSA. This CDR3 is CASTRGPAYEQYF. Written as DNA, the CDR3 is TGTGCCAGCACCCGTGGGCCGGCCTACGAGCAGTACTTC. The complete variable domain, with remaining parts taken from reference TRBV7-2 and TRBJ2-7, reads GAGVSQSPSNKVTEKGKDVELRCDPISGHTALYWYRQSLGQGLEFLIYFQGNSAPDKSGLPSDRFSAERTGGSVSTLTIQRTQQEDSAVYLCASTRGPAYEQYFGPGTRLTVT.

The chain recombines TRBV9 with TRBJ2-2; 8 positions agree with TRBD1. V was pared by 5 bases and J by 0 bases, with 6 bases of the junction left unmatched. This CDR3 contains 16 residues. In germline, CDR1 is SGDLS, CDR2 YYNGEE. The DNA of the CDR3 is TGTGCCAGCAGTTACCAACAGGGGGCGAACACCGGGGAGCTGTTTTTT. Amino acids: CASSYQQGANTGELFF.

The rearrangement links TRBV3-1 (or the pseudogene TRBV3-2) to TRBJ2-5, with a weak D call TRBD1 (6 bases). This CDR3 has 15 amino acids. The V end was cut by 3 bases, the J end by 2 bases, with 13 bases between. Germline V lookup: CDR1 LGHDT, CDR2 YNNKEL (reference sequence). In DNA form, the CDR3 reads TGTGCCAGCAGCCATAACAGGGTGGGACAAGAGACCCAGTACTTC. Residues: CASSHNRVGQETQYF.

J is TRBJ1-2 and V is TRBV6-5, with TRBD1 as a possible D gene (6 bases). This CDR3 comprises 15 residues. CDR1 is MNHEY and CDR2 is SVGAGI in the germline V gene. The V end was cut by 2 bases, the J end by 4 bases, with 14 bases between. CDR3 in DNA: TGTGCCAGCAGTTACAGCAATACAGGGTCCTATGGCTACACCTTC. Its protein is CASSYSNTGSYGYTF.

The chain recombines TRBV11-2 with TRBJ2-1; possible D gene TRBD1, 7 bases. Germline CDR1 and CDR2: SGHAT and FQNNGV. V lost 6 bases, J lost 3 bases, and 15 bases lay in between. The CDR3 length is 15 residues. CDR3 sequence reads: CASRPAGGLYNEQFF. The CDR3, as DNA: TGTGCCAGCAGGCCTGCAGGGGGACTCTACAATGAGCAGTTCTTC. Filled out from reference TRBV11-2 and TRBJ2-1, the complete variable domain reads EAGVAQSPRYKIIEKRQSVAFWCNPISGHATLYWYQQILGQGPKLLIQFQNNGVVDDSQLPKDRFSAERLKGVDSTLKIQPAKLEDSAVYLCASRPAGGLYNEQFFGPGTRLTVL.

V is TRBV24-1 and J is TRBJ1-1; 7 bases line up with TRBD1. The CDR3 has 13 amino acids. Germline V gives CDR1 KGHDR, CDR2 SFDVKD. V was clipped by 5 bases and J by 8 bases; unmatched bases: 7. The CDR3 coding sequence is TGTGCCACCAGTGGGGCACAGGGGACAGAAGCTTTCTTT. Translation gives CATSGAQGTEAFF.

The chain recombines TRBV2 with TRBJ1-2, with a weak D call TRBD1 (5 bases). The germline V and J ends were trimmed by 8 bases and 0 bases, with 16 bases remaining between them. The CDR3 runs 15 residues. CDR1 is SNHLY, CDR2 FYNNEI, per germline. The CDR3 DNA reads TGTGCCAGCCATGGAGACAGCTTCACTAACTATGGCTACACCTTC. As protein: CASHGDSFTNYGYTF.

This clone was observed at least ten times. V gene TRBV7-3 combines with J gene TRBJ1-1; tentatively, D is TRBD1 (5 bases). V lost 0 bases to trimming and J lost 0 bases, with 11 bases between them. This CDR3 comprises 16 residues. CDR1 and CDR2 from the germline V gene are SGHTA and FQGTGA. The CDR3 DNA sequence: TGTGCCAGCAGCTTAACTCCAGACAGACTGAACACTGAAGCTTTCTTT. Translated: CASSLTPDRLNTEAFF. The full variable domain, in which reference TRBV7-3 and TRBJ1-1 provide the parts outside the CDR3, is GAGVSQTPSNKVTEKGKYVELRCDPISGHTALYWYRQSLGQGPEFLIYFQGTGAADDSGLPNDRFFAVRPEGSVSTLKIQRTERGDSAVYLCASSLTPDRLNTEAFFGQGTRLTVV.

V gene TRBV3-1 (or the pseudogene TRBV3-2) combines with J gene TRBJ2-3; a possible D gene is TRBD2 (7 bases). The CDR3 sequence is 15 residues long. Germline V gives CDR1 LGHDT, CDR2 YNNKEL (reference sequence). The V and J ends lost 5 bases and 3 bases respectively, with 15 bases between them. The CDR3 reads CASSSREGGTDTQYF. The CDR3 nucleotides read TGTGCCAGCAGCTCCAGGGAGGGGGGGACAGATACGCAGTATTTT.

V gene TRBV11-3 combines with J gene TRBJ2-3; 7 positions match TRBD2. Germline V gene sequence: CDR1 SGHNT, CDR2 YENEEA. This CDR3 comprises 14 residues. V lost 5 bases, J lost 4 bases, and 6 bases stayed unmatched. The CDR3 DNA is TGTGCCAGCAGCGTAAGCGGGGTCCCAGATACGCAGTATTTT. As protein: CASSVSGVPDTQYF.

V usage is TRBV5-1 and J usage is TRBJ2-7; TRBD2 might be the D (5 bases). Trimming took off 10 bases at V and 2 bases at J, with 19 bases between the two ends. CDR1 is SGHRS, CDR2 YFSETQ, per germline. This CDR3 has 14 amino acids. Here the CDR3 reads CASSMSGETYEQYF. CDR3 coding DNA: TGCGCCTCCAGCATGAGTGGGGAGACCTACGAGCAGTACTTC.

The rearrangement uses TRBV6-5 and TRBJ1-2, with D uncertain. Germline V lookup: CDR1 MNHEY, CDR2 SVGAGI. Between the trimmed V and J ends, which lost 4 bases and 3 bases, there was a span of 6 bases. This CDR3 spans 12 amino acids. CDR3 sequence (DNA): TGTGCCAGCAGTTTACAATACTATGGCTACACCTTC. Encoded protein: CASSLQYYGYTF.

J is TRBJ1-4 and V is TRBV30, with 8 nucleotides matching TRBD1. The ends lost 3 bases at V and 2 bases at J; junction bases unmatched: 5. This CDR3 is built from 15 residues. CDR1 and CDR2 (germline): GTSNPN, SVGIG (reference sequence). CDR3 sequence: CAWRGRGRTNEKLFF. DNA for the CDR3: TGTGCCTGGAGGGGCAGGGGGCGGACTAATGAAAAACTGTTTTTT.

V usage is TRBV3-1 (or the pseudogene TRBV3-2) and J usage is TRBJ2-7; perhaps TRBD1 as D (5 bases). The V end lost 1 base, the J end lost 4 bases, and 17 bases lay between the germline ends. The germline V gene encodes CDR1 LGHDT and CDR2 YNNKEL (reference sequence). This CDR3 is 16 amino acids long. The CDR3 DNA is TGTGCCAGCAGCCAAGCAGGTAGTTTGGGGCCTTACGAGCAGTACTTC. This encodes CASSQAGSLGPYEQYF.

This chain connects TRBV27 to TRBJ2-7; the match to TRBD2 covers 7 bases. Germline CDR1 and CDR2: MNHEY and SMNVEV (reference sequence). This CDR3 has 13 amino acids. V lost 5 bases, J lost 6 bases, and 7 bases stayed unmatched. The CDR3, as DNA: TGTGCCAGCAGTGTGCGGGGGATCGTCGAGCAGTACTTC. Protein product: CASSVRGIVEQYF.

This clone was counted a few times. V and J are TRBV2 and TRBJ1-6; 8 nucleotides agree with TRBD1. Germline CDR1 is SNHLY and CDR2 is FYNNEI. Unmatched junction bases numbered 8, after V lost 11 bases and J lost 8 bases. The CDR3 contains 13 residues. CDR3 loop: CALKTGADSPLHF. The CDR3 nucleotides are TGTGCCCTTAAGACAGGGGCGGATTCACCCCTCCACTTT.

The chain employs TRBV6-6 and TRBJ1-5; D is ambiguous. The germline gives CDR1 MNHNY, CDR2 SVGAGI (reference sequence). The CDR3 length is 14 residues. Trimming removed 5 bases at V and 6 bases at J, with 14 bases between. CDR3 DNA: TGTGCCAGCAGTCCTGACTCTGAGGGTCAGCCCCAGCATTTT. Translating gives CASSPDSEGQPQHF.